This T cell receptor beta chain emerged from a study of shared clonotypes between healthy human individuals. Study in general: Samples came from a couple of female and a few male donors aged 18 to 49.

Note on this clone: No antigen is known for it.

General observations from the study: The naive CD4 repertoires of a handful of donors were compared, and roughly 5% of clonotypes were shared.

All participating donors were Caucasian adults from Nashville, Tennessee. CDR3 size: 15 residues. Germline assignment: CDR1 LGHNA and CDR2 YNFKEQ. The V gene end was trimmed by 0 bases and the J gene end by 9 bases; junction bases not matched to a gene: 3. Clones were sequenced by immunoSEQ multiplex PCR, and TCRdb holds only the in-frame ones, with some missing. The table lists roughly 650,000 clones, more than 95% of them singletons, with 0.045% to 0.07% in the top ten. The chain is built from TRBV4-2 and TRBJ2-7, with 15 bases fitting TRBD2. The TCR sequence derives from a woman in her twenties or thirties in good health. Sequenced: naive CD4+ T cells sorted from blood. Subset in this sample: CD45RA+ positively selected. CDR3 nucleotide sequence: TGTGCCAGCAGCCAAGAAGGGACTAGCGGGAGGCCGCAGTACTTC. Encoded protein: CASSQEGTSGRPQYF.